This TCR beta chain was captured by sequencing in a study of T cell responses to AZD1222 COVID-19 vaccine. Study-level results: A reported finding is that nearly half of spike-specific TCRs target unmutated variant regions. Females outnumbered males among donors, who were mostly white British; clonal diversity was possibly underestimated.

TCRdb keeps only in-frame clones here, not all; method: immunoSEQ multiplex PCR. The sample shows about 140,000 clones, more than 80% of them seen only once. CDR1 and CDR2 (germline): SNHLY, FYNNEI. The V end was cut by 5 bases, the J end by 8 bases, with 15 bases between. CDR3 length: 13 residues. A word on this clone: Its antigen is still unknown.

The sequences come from peripheral blood, collected on day 0 of AZD1222 vaccination. The TCR sequence derives from an adult in good health. V is TRBV2 and J is TRBJ1-2, with a tentative D call TRBD1 (6 bases). DNA for the CDR3: TGTGCCAGCAGTCCGGACAGAATTGAGGGCTACACCTTC. This codes for CASSPDRIEGYTF.